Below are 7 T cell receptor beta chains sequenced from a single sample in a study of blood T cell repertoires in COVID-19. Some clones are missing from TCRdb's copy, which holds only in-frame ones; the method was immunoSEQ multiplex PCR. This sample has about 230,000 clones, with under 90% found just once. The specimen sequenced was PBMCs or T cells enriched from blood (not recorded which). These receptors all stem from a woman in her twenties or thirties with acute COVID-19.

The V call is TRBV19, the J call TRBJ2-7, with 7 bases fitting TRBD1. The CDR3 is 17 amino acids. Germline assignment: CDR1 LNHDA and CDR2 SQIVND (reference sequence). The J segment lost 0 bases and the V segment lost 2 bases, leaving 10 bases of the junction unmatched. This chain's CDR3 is CASSISSDRAYSYEQYF. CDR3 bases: TGTGCCAGTAGTATAAGCTCCGACAGGGCGTACTCCTACGAGCAGTACTTC. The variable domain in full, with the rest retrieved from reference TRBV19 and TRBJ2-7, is DGGITQSPKYLFRKEGQNVTLSCEQNLNHDAMYWYRQDPGQGLRLIYYSQIVNDFQKGDIAEGYSVSREKKESFPLTVTSAQKNPTAFYLCASSISSDRAYSYEQYFGPGTRLTVT.

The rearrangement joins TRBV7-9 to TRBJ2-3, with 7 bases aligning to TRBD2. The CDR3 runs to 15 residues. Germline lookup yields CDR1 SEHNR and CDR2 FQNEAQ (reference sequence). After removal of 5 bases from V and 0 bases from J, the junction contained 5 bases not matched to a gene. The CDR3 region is CASSLREGSTDTQYF. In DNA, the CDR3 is TGTGCCAGCAGCCTCAGGGAGGGGAGCACAGATACGCAGTATTTT.

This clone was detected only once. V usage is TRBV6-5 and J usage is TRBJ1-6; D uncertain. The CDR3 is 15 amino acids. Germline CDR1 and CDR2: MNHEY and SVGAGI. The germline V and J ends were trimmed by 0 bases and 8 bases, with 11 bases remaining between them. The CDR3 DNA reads TGTGCCAGCAGTTACTCGGGTCACGGGGATTCACCCCTCCACTTT. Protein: CASSYSGHGDSPLHF.

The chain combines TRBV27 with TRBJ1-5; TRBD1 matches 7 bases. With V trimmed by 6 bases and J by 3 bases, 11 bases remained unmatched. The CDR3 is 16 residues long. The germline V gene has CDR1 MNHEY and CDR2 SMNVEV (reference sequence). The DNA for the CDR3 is TGTGCCAGCAGACCGAGTGGAGGGGGCCCCAATCAGCCCCAGCATTTT. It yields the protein CASRPSGGGPNQPQHF.

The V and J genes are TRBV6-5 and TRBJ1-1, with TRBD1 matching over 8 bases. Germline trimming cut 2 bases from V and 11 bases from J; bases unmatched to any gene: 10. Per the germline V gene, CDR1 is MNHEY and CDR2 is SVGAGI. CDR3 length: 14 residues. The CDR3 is CASSYPGGPRGAFF. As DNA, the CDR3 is TGTGCCAGCAGTTACCCAGGGGGCCCTAGGGGGGCTTTCTTT.

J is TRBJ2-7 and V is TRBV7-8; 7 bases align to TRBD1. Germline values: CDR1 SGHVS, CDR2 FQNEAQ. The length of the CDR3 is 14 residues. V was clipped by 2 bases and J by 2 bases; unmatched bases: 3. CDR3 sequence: CASSLPRGTYEQYF. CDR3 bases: TGTGCCAGCAGCTTACCCAGGGGGACCTACGAGCAGTACTTC.

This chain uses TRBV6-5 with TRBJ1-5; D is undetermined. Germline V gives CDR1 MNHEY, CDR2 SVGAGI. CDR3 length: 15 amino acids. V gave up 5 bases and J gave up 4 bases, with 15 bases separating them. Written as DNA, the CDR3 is TGTGCCAGCAGTCCAACTCCAGGTCGGAATCAGCCCCAGCATTTT. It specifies CASSPTPGRNQPQHF.